The rows below give T cell receptor beta chains drawn from one sample of a study of cytomegalovirus exposure and HLA in healthy donors. Assay: immunoSEQ multiplex PCR; the TCRdb copy retains only in-frame clones and omits some. The sample yields about 140,000 clones, 80% seen once. The specimen sequenced was PBMCs. The origin of the receptors is a man aged 25 to 45 in good health and CMV-seronegative. CDR3s include the opening cysteine and the closing phenylalanine or tryptophan. The D gene is left open where the match is weak. Clone size is not always given. Where it is, it says once, few, many or a class for expanded clones.

>TRBV18|TRBJ2-1|-|TRBD1
CASSPGQNNEQFF
TGTGCCAGCTCCCCGGGACAGAACAATGAGCAGTTCTTC
>TRBV5-1|TRBJ2-5|-|-
CASTGGGAAETQYF
TGCGCCAGCACCGGAGGAGGGGCCGCCGAGACCCAGTACTTC
>TRBV5-1|TRBJ1-1|-|-
CASSLESLVKTKHTEAFF
TGCGCCAGCAGCTTGGAGAGCCTTGTTAAAACCAAGCACACTGAAGCTTTCTTT
>TRBV10-3|TRBJ1-4|-|TRBD1
CAISFDRGEEKLFF
TGTGCCATCAGTTTTGACAGGGGAGAAGAAAAACTGTTTTTT
>TRBV28|TRBJ2-1|-|-
CASSSSRSEQFF
-
>TRBV30|TRBJ1-1|few|-
CAWSAYSPEAFF
TGTGCCTGGAGTGCTTACAGTCCTGAAGCTTTCTTT
>TRBV7-9|TRBJ1-5|-|-
CASSLGQINQPQHF
TGTGCCAGCAGCCTGGGGCAGATCAATCAGCCCCAGCATTTT
>TRBV28|TRBJ2-1|few|-
CASNPDLSGNEQFF
TGTGCCAGCAACCCCGACCTTTCGGGGAATGAGCAGTTCTTC
>TRBV29-1|TRBJ2-7|-|TRBD2
CSVGLAGEEQYF
TGCAGCGTCGGACTAGCGGGAGAGGAGCAGTACTTC
>TRBV5-4|TRBJ2-7|-|TRBD2
CASQSGGGPYEQYF
TGTGCCAGCCAGAGCGGGGGGGGGCCCTACGAGCAGTACTTC
>TRBV10-3|TRBJ2-5|-|TRBD1
CAISDTGGPETQYF
TGTGCCATCAGTGATACAGGGGGCCCAGAGACCCAGTACTTC
>TRBV29-1|TRBJ1-2|-|-
CSVGGGSYGYTF
TGCAGCGTTGGCGGGGGCAGCTATGGCTACACCTTC
>TRBV11-3|TRBJ1-5|-|TRBD1
CASSAGTGTMYSNQPQHF
TGTGCCAGCAGCGCCGGGACAGGCACGATGTATAGCAATCAGCCCCAGCATTTT
>TRBV5-6|TRBJ2-2|-|TRBD1
CASSHLAGTGGLGELFF
TGTGCCAGCAGCCACCTGGCCGGGACAGGGGGCCTCGGGGAGCTGTTTTTT
>TRBV6-6|TRBJ1-1|-|TRBD1
CASISDRENRYTEAFF
TGTGCCAGCATCTCGGACAGGGAGAATCGGTACACTGAAGCTTTCTTT
>TRBV29-1|TRBJ2-1|-|TRBD2
CSVGRLAGNEQFF
TGCAGCGTGGGGCGACTAGCGGGAAATGAGCAGTTCTTC
>TRBV7-9|TRBJ2-7|few|TRBD1
CASKQGGSYEQYF
TGTGCCAGCAAACAGGGGGGCTCCTACGAGCAGTACTTC
>TRBV30|TRBJ2-5|-|TRBD1
CAWDRGLEETQYF
TGTGCCTGGGACAGGGGGCTTGAAGAGACCCAGTACTTC
>TRBV6-6|TRBJ1-1|-|-
CASSYSIRGNTEAFF
TGTGCCAGCAGTTACTCGATAAGGGGCAATACTGAAGCTTTCTTT
>TRBV19|TRBJ1-2|-|-
CASSIVEPSYGYTF
TGTGCCAGTAGTATAGTGGAGCCGTCCTATGGCTACACCTTC
>TRBV29-1|TRBJ2-1|-|TRBD2
CSVQTSGVYNEQFF
TGCAGCGTTCAGACTAGCGGAGTATACAATGAGCAGTTCTTC
>TRBV2|TRBJ2-4|-|TRBD1
CASKRGPQNIQYF
TGTGCCAGCAAAAGGGGGCCCCAAAACATTCAGTACTTC
>TRBV5-6|TRBJ2-1|-|TRBD1
CASSPGDSYNEQFF
TGTGCCAGCAGCCCTGGGGACAGCTACAATGAGCAGTTCTTC
>TRBV6-6|TRBJ2-2|few|TRBD1
CASSKTGQGGTGELFF
TGTGCCAGCAGTAAAACGGGACAGGGCGGCACCGGGGAGCTGTTTTTT
>TRBV2|TRBJ1-2|-|TRBD1
CASTRTGVNYGYTF
TGTGCCAGCACGAGGACAGGAGTTAACTATGGCTACACCTTC
>TRBV21-1|TRBJ1-1|few|-
CASSITGILNTEAFF
TGTGCCAGCAGTATTACAGGAATCCTGAACACTGAAGCTTTCTTT
>TRBV18|TRBJ1-3|-|-
CASSPRRGPFSGNTIYF
TGTGCCAGCTCACCACGACGGGGTCCTTTCTCTGGAAACACCATATATTTT
>TRBV2|TRBJ2-1|-|TRBD1
CASSWTGGAYNEQFF
TGTGCCAGCAGTTGGACAGGGGGAGCTTACAATGAGCAGTTCTTC
>TRBV30|TRBJ1-1|once|-
CAWSRGGGARTEAFF
TGTGCCTGGAGTCGCGGGGGGGGCGCGCGCACTGAAGCTTTCTTT
>TRBV27|TRBJ1-1|-|TRBD1
CASRRGQGAATEAFF
TGTGCCAGCAGACGGGGACAGGGGGCGGCTACTGAAGCTTTCTTT
>TRBV19|TRBJ2-1|few|-
CASRSEARDNEQFF
TGTGCCAGTAGATCAGAAGCGAGAGACAATGAGCAGTTCTTC
>TRBV19|TRBJ1-5|-|TRBD1
CASSIVGQAPRNQPQHF
TGTGCCAGTAGTATAGTGGGACAGGCCCCGAGAAATCAGCCCCAGCATTTT
>TRBV5-1|TRBJ2-7|-|-
CASKLVGSNEQYF
TGCGCCAGCAAGTTAGTGGGCAGCAACGAGCAGTACTTC
>TRBV4-1|TRBJ2-7|-|-
CASSQGSSGTYEQYF
TGCGCCAGCAGCCAAGGCAGTAGCGGCACCTACGAGCAGTACTTC
>TRBV4-1|TRBJ2-5|-|-
CASSQVGQTQYF
TGCGCCAGCAGCCAAGTGGGCCAGACCCAGTACTTC
>TRBV4-1|TRBJ2-7|once|TRBD1
CASSLGQGTHEQYF
TGCGCCAGCAGCCTTGGACAGGGAACCCACGAGCAGTACTTC
>TRBV5-1|TRBJ1-1|-|TRBD1
CASSLGPGQGNTEAFF
TGCGCCAGCAGCTTGGGTCCGGGACAGGGGAACACTGAAGCTTTCTTT
>TRBV4-3|TRBJ2-3|-|-
CASSLLSTDTQYF
TGCGCCAGCAGCCTCTTGAGCACAGATACGCAGTATTTT
>TRBV29-1|TRBJ1-1|few|-
CSVPAQGFTEAFF
TGCAGCGTTCCAGCACAGGGATTCACTGAAGCTTTCTTT
>TRBV5-1|TRBJ2-7|-|TRBD1
CASSWTGGHEQYF
TGCGCCAGCAGCTGGACAGGGGGCCACGAGCAGTACTTC
>TRBV5-1|TRBJ2-2|-|-
CASSSYLEIAGELFF
TGCGCCAGCAGCTCTTACCTGGAGATCGCCGGGGAGCTGTTTTTT
>TRBV29-1|TRBJ2-7|-|TRBD2
CSVGDLAGGQYF
TGCAGCGTTGGGGATTTAGCGGGAGGGCAGTACTTC
>TRBV7-6|TRBJ1-4|-|-
CASSLTQANEKLFF
TGTGCCAGCAGCCTAACTCAGGCTAATGAAAAACTGTTTTTT
>TRBV5-4|TRBJ2-3|-|TRBD1
CASSRPTGGLTDTQYF
TGTGCCAGCAGCCGCCCGACAGGGGGCCTCACAGATACGCAGTATTTT
>TRBV6-1|TRBJ1-1|-|-
CASSETGLGTEAFF
TGTGCCAGCAGTGAAACAGGGTTGGGCACTGAAGCTTTCTTT
>TRBV4-2|TRBJ1-2|-|TRBD1
CASSRTGQGVEGYTF
TGTGCCAGCAGCCGAACGGGACAGGGGGTTGAGGGCTACACCTTC
>TRBV25-1|TRBJ2-7|-|-
CASSESGGYEQYF
TGTGCCAGCAGTGAATCTGGAGGGTACGAGCAGTACTTC
>TRBV11-3|TRBJ2-2|-|-
CASSSGEANTGELFF
TGTGCCAGCAGCTCAGGGGAAGCGAACACCGGGGAGCTGTTTTTT
>TRBV6-1|TRBJ2-1|-|TRBD2
CASVGLAGINEQFF
TGTGCCAGCGTGGGACTAGCGGGAATCAATGAGCAGTTCTTC
>TRBV30|TRBJ1-2|few|TRBD1
CAWSAQGGYGYTF
TGTGCCTGGAGCGCTCAGGGGGGATATGGCTACACCTTC
>TRBV27|TRBJ1-5|-|-
CASSSGLDGPQHF
TGTGCCAGCAGTTCGGGGTTGGATGGGCCCCAGCATTTT
>TRBV18|TRBJ1-3|-|TRBD1
CASSLQGVNGNTIYF
TGTGCCAGCTCACTCCAGGGGGTTAATGGAAACACCATATATTTT
>TRBV5-1|TRBJ2-7|-|-
CASSLVGGGTPYEQYF
TGCGCCAGCAGCTTGGTAGGGGGAGGGACCCCTTACGAGCAGTACTTC
>TRBV18|TRBJ2-1|few|TRBD2
CASSPRTSGRSEQFF
TGTGCCAGCTCACCCAGGACTAGCGGGAGAAGTGAGCAGTTCTTC
>TRBV28|TRBJ1-1|-|-
CASRDSQNTEAFF
TGTGCCAGCAGGGACAGTCAGAACACTGAAGCTTTCTTT